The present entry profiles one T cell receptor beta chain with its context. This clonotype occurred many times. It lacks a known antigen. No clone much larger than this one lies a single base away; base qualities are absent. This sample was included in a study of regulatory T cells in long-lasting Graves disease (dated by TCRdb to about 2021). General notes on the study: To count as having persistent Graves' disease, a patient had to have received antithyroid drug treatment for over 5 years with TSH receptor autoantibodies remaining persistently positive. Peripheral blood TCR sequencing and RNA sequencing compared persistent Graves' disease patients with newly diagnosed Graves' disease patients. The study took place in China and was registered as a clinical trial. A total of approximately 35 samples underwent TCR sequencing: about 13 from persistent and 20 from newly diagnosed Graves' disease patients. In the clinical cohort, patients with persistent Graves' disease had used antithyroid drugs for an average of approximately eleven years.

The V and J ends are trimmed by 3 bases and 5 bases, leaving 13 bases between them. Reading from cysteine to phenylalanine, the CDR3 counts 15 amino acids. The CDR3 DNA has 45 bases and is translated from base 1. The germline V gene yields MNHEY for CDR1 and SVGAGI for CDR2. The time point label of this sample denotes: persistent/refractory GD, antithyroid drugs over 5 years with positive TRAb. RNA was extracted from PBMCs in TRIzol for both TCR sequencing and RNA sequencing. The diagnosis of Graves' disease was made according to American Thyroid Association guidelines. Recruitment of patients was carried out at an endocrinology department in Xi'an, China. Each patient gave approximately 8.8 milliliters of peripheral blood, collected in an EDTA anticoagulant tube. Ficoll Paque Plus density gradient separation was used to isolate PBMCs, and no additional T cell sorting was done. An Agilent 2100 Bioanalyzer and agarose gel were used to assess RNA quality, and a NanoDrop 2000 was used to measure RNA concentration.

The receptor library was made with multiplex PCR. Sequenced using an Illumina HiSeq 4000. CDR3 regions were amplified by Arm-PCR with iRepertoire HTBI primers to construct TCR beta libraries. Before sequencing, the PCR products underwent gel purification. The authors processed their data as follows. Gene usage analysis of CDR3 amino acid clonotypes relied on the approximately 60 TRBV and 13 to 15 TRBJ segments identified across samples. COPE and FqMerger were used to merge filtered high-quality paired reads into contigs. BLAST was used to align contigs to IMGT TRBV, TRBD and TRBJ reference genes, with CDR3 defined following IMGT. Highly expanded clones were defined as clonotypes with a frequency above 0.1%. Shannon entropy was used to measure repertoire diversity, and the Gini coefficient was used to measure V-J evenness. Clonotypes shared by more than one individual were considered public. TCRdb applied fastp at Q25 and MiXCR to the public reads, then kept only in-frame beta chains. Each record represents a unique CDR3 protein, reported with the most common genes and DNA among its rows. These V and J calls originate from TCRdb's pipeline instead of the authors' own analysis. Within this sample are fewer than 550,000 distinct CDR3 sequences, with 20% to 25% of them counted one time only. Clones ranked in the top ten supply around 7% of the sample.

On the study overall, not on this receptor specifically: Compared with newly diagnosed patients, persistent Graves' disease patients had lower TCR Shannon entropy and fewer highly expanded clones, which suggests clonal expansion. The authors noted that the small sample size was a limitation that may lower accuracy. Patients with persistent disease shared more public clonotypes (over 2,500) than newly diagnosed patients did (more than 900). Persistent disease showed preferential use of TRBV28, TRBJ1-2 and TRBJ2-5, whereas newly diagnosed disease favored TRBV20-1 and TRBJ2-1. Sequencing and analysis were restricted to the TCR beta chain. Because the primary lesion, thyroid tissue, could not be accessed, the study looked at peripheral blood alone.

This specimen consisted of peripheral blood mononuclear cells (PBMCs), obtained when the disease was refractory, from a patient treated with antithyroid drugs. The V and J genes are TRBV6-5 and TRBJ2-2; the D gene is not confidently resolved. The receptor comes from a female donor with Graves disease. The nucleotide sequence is TGTGCCAGCAGTTATTCCGGGCCGCGGACCGGGGAGCTGTTTTTT. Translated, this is CASSYSGPRTGELFF.